These T cell receptor beta chains were read from a single sample in a study of control samples from healthy donors and cancer patients. Clones were sequenced by immunoSEQ multiplex PCR, and TCRdb holds only the in-frame ones, with some missing. The sample contains approximately 50,000 clones, more than 70% of which appear only once. Source material: PBMCs. All receptors come from a woman aged 55-70 years with lung cancer. Each CDR3 is given with its conserved first and last residue. The D gene is left open where the match is weak. A clone size is listed for some rows: how often the clone was seen (once, few, many), or a class if it is expanded.

NA	TRBV13	16	NA	TRBJ2-7	TGTGCCAGCAGCTTAGGACTGGCCGAAGAAACGGACGAGCAGTACTTC	CASSLGLAEETDEQYF
NA	TRBV3-1/TRBV3-2	13	NA	TRBJ2-1	TGTGCCAGCAGCCCAGGGACCTACAATGAGCAGTTCTTC	CASSPGTYNEQFF
NA	TRBV6-6	12	NA	TRBJ2-3	TGTGCCAGCAGTCAACAAATAGATACGCAGTATTTT	CASSQQIDTQYF
NA	TRBV5-1	16	NA	TRBJ2-1	TGCGCCAGCAGCTTGGCGGTCGGAAGCTCCTACAATGAGCAGTTCTTC	CASSLAVGSSYNEQFF
NA	TRBV6-6	15	NA	TRBJ1-5	TGTGCCAGCAGTTACTCGGTCGTCAGCGGCCAGCCCCAGCATTTT	CASSYSVVSGQPQHF
TRBD1	TRBV4-1	14	NA	TRBJ1-1	TGCGCCAGCAGCCCCCGGAGGGGGCGGACTGAAGCTTTCTTT	CASSPRRGRTEAFF
NA	TRBV6-1	12	NA	TRBJ1-1	TGTGCCAGCAGTGAGGTATTGACTGAAGCTTTCTTT	CASSEVLTEAFF
NA	TRBV2	15	NA	TRBJ1-5	TGTGCCAGCAGCCCTAAATCCGGGGGGAATCAGCCCCAGCATTTT	CASSPKSGGNQPQHF
TRBD2	TRBV6-5	13	NA	TRBJ2-1	TGTGCCAGCAATGGCGGGGGAAGGGATGAGCAGTTCTTC	CASNGGGRDEQFF
NA	TRBV27	12	NA	TRBJ2-7	TGTGCCAGCAGTTACGACAGCTACGAGCAGTACTTC	CASSYDSYEQYF
NA	TRBV5-1	15	NA	TRBJ1-2	TGCGCCAGCAGCTTCCAAGGGACACCTAACTATGGCTACACCTTC	CASSFQGTPNYGYTF
NA	TRBV3-1/TRBV3-2	15	NA	TRBJ2-1	TGTGCCAGCAGCCAAGCGGGCGGCTCCTACAATGAGCAGTTCTTC	CASSQAGGSYNEQFF
NA	TRBV19	13	NA	TRBJ1-2	TGTGCCAGTAGACGGGGGAGGGGCTATGGCTACACCTTC	CASRRGRGYGYTF
TRBD1	TRBV4-2	14	few	TRBJ2-1	TGTGCCAGCAGCCCGGATCAGGGGGCACATGAGCAGTTCTTC	CASSPDQGAHEQFF
NA	TRBV2	15	NA	TRBJ1-6	TGTGCCAGCAGCGGGACCCCCGTGGGGAATTCACCCCTCCACTTT	CASSGTPVGNSPLHF
NA	TRBV4-1	17	NA	TRBJ2-1	TGCGCCAGCAGCCTTCAAGTGGTCGGGACTCTCTACAATGAGCAGTTCTTC	CASSLQVVGTLYNEQFF
TRBD1	TRBV18	15	NA	TRBJ2-7	TGTGCCAGCTCACCAGGGACAGGGAGAGACTACGAGCAGTACTTC	CASSPGTGRDYEQYF
TRBD1	TRBV28	15	NA	TRBJ1-2	TGTGCCAGCGGATCCTGGATACGGGACAGGGTTTGGTACACCTTC	CASGSWIRDRVWYTF
NA	TRBV18	16	NA	TRBJ1-1	TGTGCCAGCTCACCACCGGGCGGGAGGGTGGAAGAGGGAGCTTTCTTT	CASSPPGGRVEEGAFF
NA	TRBV29-1	13	NA	TRBJ1-4	TGCAGCGTTCTCCCGCAGGGTAATGAAAAACTGTTTTTT	CSVLPQGNEKLFF
NA	TRBV14	13	NA	TRBJ2-7	TGTGCCAGCAGCCTAGGACCACCCTACGAGCAGTACTTC	CASSLGPPYEQYF
TRBD2	TRBV5-1	17	NA	TRBJ2-3	TGCGCCAGCAGCGAGGGGACTAGCGGGGGTGTCACAGATACGCAGTATTTT	CASSEGTSGGVTDTQYF
NA	TRBV28	19	NA	TRBJ2-7	TGTGCCAGTTCAACTTCGCATCCAGACCCGGGACTGCCTTCCTACGAGCAGTACTTC	CASSTSHPDPGLPSYEQYF
TRBD2	TRBV3-1/TRBV3-2	14	NA	TRBJ2-5	TGTGCCAGCAGCCCCGTAGCGGGGGACGAGACCCAGTACTTC	CASSPVAGDETQYF
TRBD2	TRBV3-1/TRBV3-2	16	once	TRBJ2-5	TGTGCCAGCAGCGAGACTAGCGGGGGATCGGGAGAGACCCAGTACTTC	CASSETSGGSGETQYF
TRBD1	TRBV27	14	NA	TRBJ1-5	TGTGCCAGCAGTTTGGACAGGGGCAATCAGCCCCAGCATTTT	CASSLDRGNQPQHF
NA	TRBV5-6	13	NA	TRBJ1-6	TGTGCCAGCAGCCTCGGTCCTAATTCACCCCTCCACTTT	CASSLGPNSPLHF
NA	TRBV3-1/TRBV3-2	15	NA	TRBJ1-1	TGTGCCAGCAGCCCCTGGACAGATGGGAACACTGAAGCTTTCTTT	CASSPWTDGNTEAFF
NA	TRBV18	16	few	TRBJ2-2	TGTGCCAGCTCACCACCGATGGGGGGAAACACCGGGGAGCTGTTTTTT	CASSPPMGGNTGELFF
NA	TRBV7-6	17	NA	TRBJ1-5	TGTGCCAGCAGCTCAACGGTCGGGGGTATGGGCAATCAGCCCCAGCATTTT	CASSSTVGGMGNQPQHF
NA	TRBV3-1/TRBV3-2	14	NA	TRBJ1-5	TGTGCCAGCAGCCATAGAGCTCGGAATCAGCCCCAGCATTTT	CASSHRARNQPQHF
TRBD1	TRBV5-6	15	NA	TRBJ1-5	TGTGCCAGCAGCTGGGGGACAGGGGGTTCTCAGCCCCAGCATTTT	CASSWGTGGSQPQHF
NA	TRBV9	14	few	TRBJ2-3	TGTGCCAGCAGCGTAGTAGGCGGCACAGATACGCAGTATTTT	CASSVVGGTDTQYF
NA	TRBV5-1	15	NA	TRBJ2-3	TGCGCCAGCAGCTTAGTTTCGCAGAGCACAGATACGCAGTATTTT	CASSLVSQSTDTQYF
NA	TRBV28	14	NA	TRBJ1-2	TGTGCCAGCAGTTTACTGGGGGCGAACTATGGCTACACCTTC	CASSLLGANYGYTF
NA	TRBV2	18	NA	TRBJ2-2	TGTGCCAGCAGTATTTTTCAGCCGCGGCAAGGGATCACCGGGGAGCTGTTTTTT	CASSIFQPRQGITGELFF
NA	TRBV12-5	10	NA	TRBJ1-5	TGTGCTAGTGGGGACCATACCCAGCATTTT	CASGDHTQHF
NA	TRBV2	14	few	TRBJ1-5	TGTGCCAGCGTCTCAGAGAGGGGCAATCAGCCCCAGCATTTT	CASVSERGNQPQHF
NA	TRBV7-3	13	NA	TRBJ1-1	TGTGCCAGCAGCGCCCAACAGGGCACTGAAGCTTTCTTT	CASSAQQGTEAFF
TRBD1	TRBV2	15	NA	TRBJ1-4	TGTGCCAGCAGTGCGTCGGGACAGGGGATCGAAAAACTGTTTTTT	CASSASGQGIEKLFF
NA	TRBV6-2/TRBV6-3	13	once	TRBJ1-2	TGTGCCAGCAGTTACTCCGACGGCTATGGCTACACCTTC	CASSYSDGYGYTF
NA	TRBV5-5	15	NA	TRBJ1-1	TGTGCCAGCAGCTTGGTTCAGGGATGGGACACTGAAGCTTTCTTT	CASSLVQGWDTEAFF
NA	TRBV2	14	NA	TRBJ1-1	TGTGCCAGCAGCCTAAATGGACAGAACACTGAAGCTTTCTTT	CASSLNGQNTEAFF
NA	TRBV27	16	NA	TRBJ2-3	TGTGCCAGCAGTTTGGGCCGGAAGGGACGCACAGATACGCAGTATTTT	CASSLGRKGRTDTQYF
NA	TRBV10-2	15	NA	TRBJ1-5	TGCGCCAGCAGCGTCGACACCCGATCCAATCAGCCCCAGCATTTT	CASSVDTRSNQPQHF
TRBD1	TRBV5-1	12	NA	TRBJ1-1	TGCGCCAGCAGCAAAGGACAGGGTGAAGCTTTCTTT	CASSKGQGEAFF
NA	TRBV23-1	15	once	TRBJ1-1	TGCGCCAGCAGTCCCCCGGGACGCCTGAACACTGAAGCTTTCTTT	CASSPPGRLNTEAFF
NA	TRBV5-4	15	NA	TRBJ2-4	TGTGCCAGCAGCTTGGATAGGGCGGCCAAAAACATTCAGTACTTC	CASSLDRAAKNIQYF